These T cell receptor beta chains were read from a single sample in a study of blood T cell repertoires in COVID-19. The protocol was immunoSEQ multiplex PCR, while the TCRdb copy is restricted to in-frame clones and leaves out a portion. The data show a few hundred thousand clones, around 89% seen once. Material: peripheral blood. Receptors originate from a woman aged 25 to 39 with COVID-19, enrolled during active disease. Each CDR3 is given with its conserved first and last residue. The D gene is left open where the match is weak. Size values are once, few and many counts, or a class for expanded clones, and some rows have none.

V gene: TRBV5-5; J gene: TRBJ1-2; clone size: NA; D gene: NA; CDR3 protein: CASSLAETTNYGYTF; CDR3 DNA: TGTGCCAGCAGCTTGGCCGAGACAACTAACTATGGCTACACCTTC
V gene: TRBV15; J gene: TRBJ2-5; clone size: NA; D gene: NA; CDR3 protein: CATSPRLTGGETQYF; CDR3 DNA: TGTGCCACCAGCCCTAGACTCACAGGAGGGGAGACCCAGTACTTC
V gene: TRBV5-1; J gene: TRBJ1-1; clone size: NA; D gene: TRBD1; CDR3 protein: CASSLGGTAGTEAFF; CDR3 DNA: TGCGCCAGCAGCTTGGGGGGGACAGCGGGCACTGAAGCTTTCTTT
V gene: TRBV19; J gene: TRBJ1-1; clone size: NA; D gene: NA; CDR3 protein: CASSIRGATTEAFF; CDR3 DNA: TGTGCCAGTAGTATACGGGGGGCGACCACTGAAGCTTTCTTT
V gene: TRBV18; J gene: TRBJ2-7; clone size: few; D gene: NA; CDR3 protein: CASSPSTGGQGSYEQYF; CDR3 DNA: TGTGCCAGCTCACCATCAACCGGGGGGCAGGGTTCCTACGAGCAGTACTTC
V gene: TRBV7-2; J gene: TRBJ2-7; clone size: NA; D gene: TRBD2; CDR3 protein: CASSPTSGPYEQYF; CDR3 DNA: TGTGCCAGCAGTCCGACTAGCGGGCCGTACGAGCAGTACTTC
V gene: TRBV19; J gene: TRBJ1-6; clone size: NA; D gene: TRBD1; CDR3 protein: CASSIGQGNNSPLHF; CDR3 DNA: TGTGCCAGTAGTATCGGACAGGGGAATAATTCACCCCTCCACTTT
V gene: TRBV6-5; J gene: TRBJ2-3; clone size: NA; D gene: TRBD2; CDR3 protein: CASSSLLTSRADTQYF; CDR3 DNA: TGTGCCAGCAGTTCCTTGCTGACTAGCAGGGCAGATACGCAGTATTTT
V gene: TRBV19; J gene: TRBJ1-6; clone size: NA; D gene: NA; CDR3 protein: CASSLKTTGGNSPLHF; CDR3 DNA: TGTGCCAGTAGCCTTAAAACGACAGGTGGGAATTCACCCCTCCACTTT
V gene: TRBV7-8; J gene: TRBJ1-1; clone size: NA; D gene: NA; CDR3 protein: CASSKYSGQNTEAFF; CDR3 DNA: TGTGCCAGCAGCAAATACTCAGGGCAGAACACTGAAGCTTTCTTT